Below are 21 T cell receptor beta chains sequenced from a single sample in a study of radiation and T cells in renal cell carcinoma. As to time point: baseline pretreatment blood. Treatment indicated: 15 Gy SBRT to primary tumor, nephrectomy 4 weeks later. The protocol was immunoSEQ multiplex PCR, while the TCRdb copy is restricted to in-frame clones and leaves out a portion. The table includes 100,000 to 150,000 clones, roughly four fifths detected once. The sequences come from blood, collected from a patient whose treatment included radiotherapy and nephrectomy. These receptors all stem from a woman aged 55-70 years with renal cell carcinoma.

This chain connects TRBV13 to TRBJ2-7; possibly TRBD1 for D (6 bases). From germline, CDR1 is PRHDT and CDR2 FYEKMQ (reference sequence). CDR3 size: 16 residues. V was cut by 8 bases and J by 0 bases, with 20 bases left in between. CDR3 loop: CASSDAVDSNSYEQYF. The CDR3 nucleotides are TGTGCCAGCTCCGATGCGGTGGACAGTAACTCCTACGAGCAGTACTTC.

In nucleotides, the CDR3 is TGTGCCAGCAGTGAAAAGGGGGACAATTCACCCCTCCACTTT. This sequence encodes CASSEKGDNSPLHF. The chain recombines TRBV6-1 with TRBJ1-6; tentatively, D is TRBD1 (6 bases). CDR1 is MNHNS, CDR2 SASEGT, per germline. The CDR3 covers 14 residues. V lost 2 bases, J lost 7 bases, and 9 bases lay in between.

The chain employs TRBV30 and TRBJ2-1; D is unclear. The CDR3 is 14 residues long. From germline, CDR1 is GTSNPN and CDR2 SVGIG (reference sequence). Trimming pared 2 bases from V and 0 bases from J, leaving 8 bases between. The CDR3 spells CAWSLAVSYNEQFF. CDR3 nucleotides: TGTGCCTGGAGTCTGGCGGTCTCCTACAATGAGCAGTTCTTC.

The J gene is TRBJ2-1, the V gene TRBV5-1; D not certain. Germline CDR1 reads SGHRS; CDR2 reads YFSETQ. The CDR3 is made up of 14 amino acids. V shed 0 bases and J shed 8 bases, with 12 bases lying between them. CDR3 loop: CASSLGLAADEQFF. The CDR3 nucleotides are TGCGCCAGCAGCTTGGGTTTGGCGGCGGATGAGCAGTTCTTC. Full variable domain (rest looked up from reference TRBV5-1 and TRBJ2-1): KAGVTQTPRYLIKTRGQQVTLSCSPISGHRSVSWYQQTPGQGLQFLFEYFSETQRNKGNFPGRFSGRQFSNSRSEMNVSTLELGDSALYLCASSLGLAADEQFFGPGTRLTVL.

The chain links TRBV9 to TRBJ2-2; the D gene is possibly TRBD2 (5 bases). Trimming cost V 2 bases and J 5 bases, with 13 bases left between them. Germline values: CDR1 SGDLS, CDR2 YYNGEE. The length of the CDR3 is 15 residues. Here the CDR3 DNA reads TGTGCCAGCAGCGTTCGAGGGCAGGCGACCGGGGAGCTGTTTTTT. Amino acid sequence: CASSVRGQATGELFF. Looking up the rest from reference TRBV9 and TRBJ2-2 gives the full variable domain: DSGVTQTPKHLITATGQRVTLRCSPRSGDLSVYWYQQSLDQGLQFLIQYYNGEERAKGNILERFSAQQFPDLHSELNLSSLELGDSALYFCASSVRGQATGELFFGEGSRLTVL.

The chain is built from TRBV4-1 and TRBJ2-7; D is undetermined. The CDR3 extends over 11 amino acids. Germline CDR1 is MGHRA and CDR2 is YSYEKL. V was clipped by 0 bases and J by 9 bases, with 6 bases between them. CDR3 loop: CASSQEGWQYF. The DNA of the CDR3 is TGCGCCAGCAGCCAAGAGGGCTGGCAGTACTTC.

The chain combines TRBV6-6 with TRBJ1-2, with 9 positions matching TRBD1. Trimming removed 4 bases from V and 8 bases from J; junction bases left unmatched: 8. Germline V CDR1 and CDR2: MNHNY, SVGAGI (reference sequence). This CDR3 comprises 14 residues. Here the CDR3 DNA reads TGTGCCAGCAGTTCTAGGACAGGGGAGGGGGGCTACACCTTC. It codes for CASSSRTGEGGYTF.

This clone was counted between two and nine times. The CDR3 coding sequence is TGTGCCAGCAGCCAAGATGGCAGGGACAATGAGCAGTTCTTC. The encoded protein is CASSQDGRDNEQFF. The J gene is TRBJ2-1, the V gene TRBV4-2, with D maybe TRBD1 (5 bases). This CDR3 contains 14 residues. The V gene's germline CDR1 is LGHNA and CDR2 YNFKEQ. Deletions cut 0 bases from V and 5 bases from J, with 8 bases between.

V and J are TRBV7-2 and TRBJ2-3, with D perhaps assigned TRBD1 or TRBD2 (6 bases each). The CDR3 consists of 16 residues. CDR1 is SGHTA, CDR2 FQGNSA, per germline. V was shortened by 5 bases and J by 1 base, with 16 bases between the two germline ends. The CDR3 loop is CASSPDRGRRTDTQYF. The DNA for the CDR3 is TGTGCCAGCAGCCCCGATCGGGGGCGACGCACAGATACGCAGTATTTT.

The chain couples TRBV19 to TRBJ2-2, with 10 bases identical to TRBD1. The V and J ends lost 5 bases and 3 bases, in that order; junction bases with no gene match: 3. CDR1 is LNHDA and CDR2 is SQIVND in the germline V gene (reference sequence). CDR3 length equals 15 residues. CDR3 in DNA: TGTGCCAGTAGTGGGGACAGGGGTGACACCGGGGAGCTGTTTTTT. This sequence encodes CASSGDRGDTGELFF.

The CDR3 spells CASSGLRGNEQYF. For the CDR3, the DNA is TGTGCCAGCAGTGGCCTAAGGGGGAACGAGCAGTACTTC. The chain uses TRBV28 and TRBJ2-7; D may be TRBD1 (6 bases). V gave up 5 bases and J gave up 5 bases, with 13 bases separating them. CDR3 length: 13 amino acids. Germline assignment: CDR1 MDHEN and CDR2 SYDVKM. Full variable domain (missing parts from reference TRBV28 and TRBJ2-7): DVKVTQSSRYLVKRTGEKVFLECVQDMDHENMFWYRQDPGLGLRLIYFSYDVKMKEKGDIPEGYSVSREKKERFSLILESASTNQTSMYLCASSGLRGNEQYFGPGTRLTVT.

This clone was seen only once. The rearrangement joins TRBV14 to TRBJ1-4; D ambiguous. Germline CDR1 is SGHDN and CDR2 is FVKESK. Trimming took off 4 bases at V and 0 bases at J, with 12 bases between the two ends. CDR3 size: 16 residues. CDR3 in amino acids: CASSPRAFATNEKLFF. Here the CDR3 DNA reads TGTGCCAGCAGCCCACGGGCTTTTGCAACTAATGAAAAACTGTTTTTT.

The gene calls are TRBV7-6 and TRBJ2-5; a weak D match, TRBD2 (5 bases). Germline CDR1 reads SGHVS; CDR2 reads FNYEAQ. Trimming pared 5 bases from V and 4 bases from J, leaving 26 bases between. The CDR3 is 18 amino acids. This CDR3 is CASSLSGASNLNGETQYF. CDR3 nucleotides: TGTGCCAGCAGCCTAAGCGGCGCTTCAAACCTAAACGGAGAGACCCAGTACTTC.

For the CDR3, the DNA is TGTGCCAGCAGCTTAGCGAGTCAGGGAACCTACGAGCAGTACTTC. This sequence encodes CASSLASQGTYEQYF. The V and J genes are TRBV7-6 and TRBJ2-7, with TRBD1 as a possible D gene (5 bases). The ends were cut back, 0 bases at V and 2 bases at J, with 11 bases in the middle. Germline assignment: CDR1 SGHVS and CDR2 FNYEAQ. This CDR3 has 15 residues.

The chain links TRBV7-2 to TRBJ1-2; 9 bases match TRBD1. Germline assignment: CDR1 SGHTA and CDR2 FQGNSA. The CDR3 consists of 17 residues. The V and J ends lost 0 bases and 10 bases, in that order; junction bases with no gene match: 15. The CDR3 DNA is TGTGCCAGCAGCTTAGCACCTTTAACAGGGGGCGCTGGTAACTACACCTTC. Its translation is CASSLAPLTGGAGNYTF.

CDR3 amino acids: CASSPSHSEKTQYF. In DNA, the CDR3 is TGTGCCAGCTCGCCTTCTCACTCGGAAAAGACCCAGTACTTC. J is TRBJ2-5 and V is TRBV18; D uncertain. Germline assignment: CDR1 KGHSH and CDR2 LQKENI. The CDR3 runs to 14 residues. Trimming shortened V by 6 bases and J by 6 bases, and 17 bases separated the two germline ends.

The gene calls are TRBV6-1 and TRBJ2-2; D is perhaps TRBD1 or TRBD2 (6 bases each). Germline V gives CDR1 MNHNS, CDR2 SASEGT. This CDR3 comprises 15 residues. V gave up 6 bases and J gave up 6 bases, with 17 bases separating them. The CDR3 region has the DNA TGTGCCAGCAGAGATGCGGGACAAGGAGCCGGGGAGCTGTTTTTT. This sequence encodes CASRDAGQGAGELFF.

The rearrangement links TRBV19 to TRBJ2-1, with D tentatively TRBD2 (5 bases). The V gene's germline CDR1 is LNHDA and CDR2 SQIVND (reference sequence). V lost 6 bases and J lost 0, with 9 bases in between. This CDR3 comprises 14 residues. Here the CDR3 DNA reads TGTGCCAGTAGGACGGGATACTCCTACAATGAGCAGTTCTTC. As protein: CASRTGYSYNEQFF. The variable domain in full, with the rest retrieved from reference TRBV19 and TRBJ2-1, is DGGITQSPKYLFRKEGQNVTLSCEQNLNHDAMYWYRQDPGQGLRLIYYSQIVNDFQKGDIAEGYSVSREKKESFPLTVTSAQKNPTAFYLCASRTGYSYNEQFFGPGTRLTVL.

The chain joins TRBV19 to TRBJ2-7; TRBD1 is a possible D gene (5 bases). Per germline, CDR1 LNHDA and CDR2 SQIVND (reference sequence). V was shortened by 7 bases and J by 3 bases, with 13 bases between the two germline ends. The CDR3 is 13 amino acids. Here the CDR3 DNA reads TGTGCCAGTACCCAGGGTGAAAACTACGAGCAGTACTTC. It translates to CASTQGENYEQYF.

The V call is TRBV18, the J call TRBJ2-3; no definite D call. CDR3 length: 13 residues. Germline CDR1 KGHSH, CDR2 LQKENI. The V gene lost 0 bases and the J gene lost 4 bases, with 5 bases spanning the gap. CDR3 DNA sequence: TGTGCCAGCTCACCACCGGTGGCAGATACGCAGTATTTT. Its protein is CASSPPVADTQYF.

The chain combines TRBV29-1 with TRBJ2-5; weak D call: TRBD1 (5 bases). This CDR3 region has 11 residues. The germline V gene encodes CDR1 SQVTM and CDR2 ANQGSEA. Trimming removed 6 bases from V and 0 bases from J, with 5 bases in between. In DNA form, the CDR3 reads TGCAGCGTGGACAACCAAGAGACCCAGTACTTC. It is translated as CSVDNQETQYF.